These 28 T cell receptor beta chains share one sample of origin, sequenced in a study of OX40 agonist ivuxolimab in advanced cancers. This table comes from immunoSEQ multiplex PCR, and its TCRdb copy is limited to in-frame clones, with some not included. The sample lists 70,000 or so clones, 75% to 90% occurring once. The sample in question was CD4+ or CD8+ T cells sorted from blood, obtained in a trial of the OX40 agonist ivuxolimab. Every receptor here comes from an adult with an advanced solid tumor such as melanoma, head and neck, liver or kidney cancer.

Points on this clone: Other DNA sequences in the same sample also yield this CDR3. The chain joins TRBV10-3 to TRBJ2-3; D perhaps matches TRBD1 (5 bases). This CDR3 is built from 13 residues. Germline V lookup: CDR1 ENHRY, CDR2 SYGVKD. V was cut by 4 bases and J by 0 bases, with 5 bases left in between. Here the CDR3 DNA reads TGTGCCATCAGTGGGGGCAGCACAGATACGCAGTATTTT. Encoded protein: CAISGGSTDTQYF.

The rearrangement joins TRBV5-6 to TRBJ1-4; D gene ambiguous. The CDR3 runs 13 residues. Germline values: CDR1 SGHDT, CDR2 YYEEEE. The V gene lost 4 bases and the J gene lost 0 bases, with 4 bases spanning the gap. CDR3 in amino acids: CASSNPTNEKLFF. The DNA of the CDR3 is TGTGCCAGCAGCAACCCAACTAATGAAAAACTGTTTTTT.

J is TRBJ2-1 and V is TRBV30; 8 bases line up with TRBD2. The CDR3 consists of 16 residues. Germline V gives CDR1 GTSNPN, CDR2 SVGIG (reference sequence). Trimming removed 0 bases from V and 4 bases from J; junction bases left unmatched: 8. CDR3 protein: CAWSVLGRGVYNEQFF. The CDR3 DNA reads TGTGCCTGGAGTGTACTTGGGCGGGGGGTATACAATGAGCAGTTCTTC.

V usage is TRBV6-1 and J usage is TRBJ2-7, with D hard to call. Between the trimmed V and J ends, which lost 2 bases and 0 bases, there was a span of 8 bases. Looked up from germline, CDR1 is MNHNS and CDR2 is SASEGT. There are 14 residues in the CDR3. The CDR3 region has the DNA TGTGCCAGCAGTGAAATGGGCGGCTCCTACGAGCAGTACTTC. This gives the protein CASSEMGGSYEQYF.

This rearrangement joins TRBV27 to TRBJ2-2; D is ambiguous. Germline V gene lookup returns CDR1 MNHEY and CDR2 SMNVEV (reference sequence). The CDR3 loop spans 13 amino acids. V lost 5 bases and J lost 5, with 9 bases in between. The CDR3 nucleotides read TGTGCCAGCAGTCCGATCCGGACCGGGGAGCTGTTTTTT. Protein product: CASSPIRTGELFF.

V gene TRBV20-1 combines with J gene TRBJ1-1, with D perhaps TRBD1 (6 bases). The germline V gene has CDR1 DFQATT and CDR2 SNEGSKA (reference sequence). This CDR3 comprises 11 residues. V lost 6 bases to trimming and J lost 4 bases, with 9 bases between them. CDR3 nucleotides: TGCAGTGCGAGCAGGGGCACTGAAGCTTTCTTT. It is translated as CSASRGTEAFF.

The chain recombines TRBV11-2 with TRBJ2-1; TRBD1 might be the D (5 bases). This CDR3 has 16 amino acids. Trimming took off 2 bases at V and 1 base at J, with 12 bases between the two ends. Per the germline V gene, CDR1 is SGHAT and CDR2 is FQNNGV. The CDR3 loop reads CASSLRGLTSYNEQFF. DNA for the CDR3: TGTGCCAGCAGCTTAAGGGGCCTCACATCCTACAATGAGCAGTTCTTC.

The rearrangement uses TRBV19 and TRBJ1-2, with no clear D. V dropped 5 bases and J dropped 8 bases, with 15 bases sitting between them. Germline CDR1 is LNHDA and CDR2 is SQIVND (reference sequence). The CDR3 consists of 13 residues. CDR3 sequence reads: CASSPVNYGGYTF. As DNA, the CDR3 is TGTGCCAGTAGTCCAGTTAACTATGGAGGCTACACCTTC. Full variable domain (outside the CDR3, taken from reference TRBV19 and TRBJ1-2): DGGITQSPKYLFRKEGQNVTLSCEQNLNHDAMYWYRQDPGQGLRLIYYSQIVNDFQKGDIAEGYSVSREKKESFPLTVTSAQKNPTAFYLCASSPVNYGGYTFGSGTRLTVV.

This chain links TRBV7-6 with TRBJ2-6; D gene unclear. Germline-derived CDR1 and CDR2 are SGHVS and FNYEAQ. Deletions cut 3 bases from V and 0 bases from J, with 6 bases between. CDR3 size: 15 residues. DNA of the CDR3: TGTGCCAGCAGCTTTTACGGCTCTGGGGCCAACGTCCTGACTTTC. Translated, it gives CASSFYGSGANVLTF. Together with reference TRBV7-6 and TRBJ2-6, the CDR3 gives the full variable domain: GAGVSQSPRYKVTKRGQDVALRCDPISGHVSLYWYRQALGQGPEFLTYFNYEAQQDKSGLPNDRFSAERPEGSISTLTIQRTEQRDSAMYRCASSFYGSGANVLTFGAGSRLTVL.

CDR3 loop: CASSSEVTGELFF. The CDR3 bases are TGTGCCAGCAGTTCTGAAGTAACCGGGGAGCTGTTTTTT. The chain is built from TRBV6-5 and TRBJ2-2; D call uncertain. The germline V gene has CDR1 MNHEY and CDR2 SVGAGI. This CDR3 region has 13 residues. Trimming shortened V by 4 bases and J by 5 bases, and 8 bases separated the two germline ends.

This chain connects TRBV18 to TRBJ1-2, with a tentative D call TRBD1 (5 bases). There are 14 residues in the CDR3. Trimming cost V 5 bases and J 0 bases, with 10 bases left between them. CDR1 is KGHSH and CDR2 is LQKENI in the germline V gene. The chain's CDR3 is CASSSQGTNYGYTF. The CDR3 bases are TGTGCCAGCTCATCCCAGGGTACTAACTATGGCTACACCTTC.

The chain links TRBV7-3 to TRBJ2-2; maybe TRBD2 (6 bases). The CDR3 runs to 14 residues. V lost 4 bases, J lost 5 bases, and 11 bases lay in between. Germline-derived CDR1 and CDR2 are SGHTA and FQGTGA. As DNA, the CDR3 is TGTGCCAGCAGCTACATCGGGGGAACCGGGGAGCTGTTTTTT. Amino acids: CASSYIGGTGELFF.

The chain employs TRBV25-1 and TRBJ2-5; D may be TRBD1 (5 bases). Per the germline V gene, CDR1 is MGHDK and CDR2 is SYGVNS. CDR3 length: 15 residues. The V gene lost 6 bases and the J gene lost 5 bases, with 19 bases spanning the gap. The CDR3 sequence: CASSPSAGIVETQYF. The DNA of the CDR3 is TGTGCCAGCAGCCCGAGTGCAGGGATAGTGGAGACCCAGTACTTC.

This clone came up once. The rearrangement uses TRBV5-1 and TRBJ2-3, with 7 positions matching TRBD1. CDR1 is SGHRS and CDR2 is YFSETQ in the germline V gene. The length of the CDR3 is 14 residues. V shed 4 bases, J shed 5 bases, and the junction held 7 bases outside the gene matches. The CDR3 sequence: CASSRQGSEDTQYF. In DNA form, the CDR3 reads TGCGCCAGCAGCCGACAGGGTAGTGAAGATACGCAGTATTTT.

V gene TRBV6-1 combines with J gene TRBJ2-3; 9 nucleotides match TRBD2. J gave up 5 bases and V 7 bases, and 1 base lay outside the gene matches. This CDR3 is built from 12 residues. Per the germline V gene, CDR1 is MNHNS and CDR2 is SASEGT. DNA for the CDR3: TGTGCCAGCAAGCGGGGGGAAGATACGCAGTATTTT. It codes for CASKRGEDTQYF.

CDR3 bases: TGTGCCAGCAGTTTTGGGACAGTAACAGCTTTCTTT. Its protein product is CASSFGTVTAFF. The rearrangement uses TRBV6-1 and TRBJ1-1, with TRBD1 matching 7 bases. With 5 bases clipped from V and 10 bases from J, the junction kept 7 bases outside the gene matches. In germline, CDR1 is MNHNS, CDR2 SASEGT. The CDR3 totals 12 residues.

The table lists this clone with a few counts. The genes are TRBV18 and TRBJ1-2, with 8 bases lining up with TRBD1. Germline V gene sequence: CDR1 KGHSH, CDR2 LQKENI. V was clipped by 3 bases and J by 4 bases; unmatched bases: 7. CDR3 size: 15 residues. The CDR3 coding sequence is TGTGCCAGCTCACCGGGACAGGCACATTCCTATGGCTACACCTTC. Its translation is CASSPGQAHSYGYTF.

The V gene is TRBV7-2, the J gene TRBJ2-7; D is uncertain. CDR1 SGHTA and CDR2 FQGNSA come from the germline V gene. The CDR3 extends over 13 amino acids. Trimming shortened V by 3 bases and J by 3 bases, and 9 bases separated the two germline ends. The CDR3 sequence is CASSFSANYEQYF. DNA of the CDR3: TGTGCCAGCAGCTTTTCGGCTAACTACGAGCAGTACTTC.

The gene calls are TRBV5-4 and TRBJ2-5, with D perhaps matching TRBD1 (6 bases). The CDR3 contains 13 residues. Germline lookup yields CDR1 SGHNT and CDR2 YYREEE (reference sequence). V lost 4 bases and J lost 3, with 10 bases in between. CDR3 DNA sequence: TGTGCCAGCAGCCACAACAGGGAAGAGACCCAGTACTTC. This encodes CASSHNREETQYF.

The CDR3 here is CASSVRTGEAFF. The CDR3 DNA sequence: TGCGCCAGCAGTGTAAGGACGGGTGAAGCTTTCTTT. The V gene is TRBV10-1, the J gene TRBJ1-1; D not certain. From germline, CDR1 is WNHNN and CDR2 SYGVQD (reference sequence). Trimming left V 4 bases short and J 7 bases short, with 10 bases between. This CDR3 has 12 residues.

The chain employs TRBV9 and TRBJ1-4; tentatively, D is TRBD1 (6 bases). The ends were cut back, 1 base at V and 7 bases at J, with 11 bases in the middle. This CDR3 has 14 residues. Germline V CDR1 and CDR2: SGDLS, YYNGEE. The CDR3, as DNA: TGTGCCAGCAGCGTACGGGGGGCGAGTGAAAAACTGTTTTTT. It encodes CASSVRGASEKLFF.

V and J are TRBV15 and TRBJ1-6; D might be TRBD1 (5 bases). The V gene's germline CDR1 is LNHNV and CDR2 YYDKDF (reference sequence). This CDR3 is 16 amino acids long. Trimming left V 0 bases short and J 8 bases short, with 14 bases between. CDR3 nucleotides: TGTGCCACCAGCAGAGACGTCGGGGGTTTCGATTCACCCCTCCACTTT. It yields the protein CATSRDVGGFDSPLHF.

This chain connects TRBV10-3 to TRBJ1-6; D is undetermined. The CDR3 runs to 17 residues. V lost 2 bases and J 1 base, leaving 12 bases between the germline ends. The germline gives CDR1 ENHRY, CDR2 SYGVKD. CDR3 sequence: CAISETSAGSYNSPLHF. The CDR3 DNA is TGTGCCATCAGTGAGACCTCGGCGGGTTCCTATAATTCACCCCTCCACTTT.

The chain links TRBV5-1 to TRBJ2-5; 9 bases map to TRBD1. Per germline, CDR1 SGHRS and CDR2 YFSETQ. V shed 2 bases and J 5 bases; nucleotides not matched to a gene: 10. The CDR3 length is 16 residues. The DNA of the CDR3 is TGCGCCAGCAGCTTCCGGGCCACAGGGGGCTTGGAGACCCAGTACTTC. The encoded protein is CASSFRATGGLETQYF. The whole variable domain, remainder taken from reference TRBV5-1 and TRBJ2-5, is KAGVTQTPRYLIKTRGQQVTLSCSPISGHRSVSWYQQTPGQGLQFLFEYFSETQRNKGNFPGRFSGRQFSNSRSEMNVSTLELGDSALYLCASSFRATGGLETQYFGPGTRLLVL.

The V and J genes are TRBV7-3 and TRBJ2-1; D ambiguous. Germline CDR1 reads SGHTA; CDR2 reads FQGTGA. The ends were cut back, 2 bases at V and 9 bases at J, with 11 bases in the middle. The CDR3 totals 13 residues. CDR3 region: CASSLGSSGEQFF. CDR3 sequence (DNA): TGTGCCAGCAGCTTAGGGTCGTCGGGTGAGCAGTTCTTC.

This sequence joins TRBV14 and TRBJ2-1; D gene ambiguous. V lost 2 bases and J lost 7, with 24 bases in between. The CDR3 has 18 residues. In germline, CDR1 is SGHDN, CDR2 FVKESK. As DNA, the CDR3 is TGTGCCAGCAGCCAAACGACCCAAAGCTTAGTAAAGGAGAATGAGCAGTTCTTC. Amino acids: CASSQTTQSLVKENEQFF.

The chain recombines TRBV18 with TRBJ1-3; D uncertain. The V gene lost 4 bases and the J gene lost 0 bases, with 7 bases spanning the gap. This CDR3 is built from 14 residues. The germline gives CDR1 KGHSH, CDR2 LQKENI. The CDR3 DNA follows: TGTGCCAGCTCACTAGAAAACTCTGGAAACACCATATATTTT. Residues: CASSLENSGNTIYF.

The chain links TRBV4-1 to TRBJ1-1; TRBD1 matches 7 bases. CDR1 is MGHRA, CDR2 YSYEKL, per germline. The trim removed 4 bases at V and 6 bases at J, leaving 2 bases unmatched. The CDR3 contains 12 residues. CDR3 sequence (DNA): TGCGCCAGCAGCCTGCAGGGGGCTGAAGCTTTCTTT. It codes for CASSLQGAEAFF.